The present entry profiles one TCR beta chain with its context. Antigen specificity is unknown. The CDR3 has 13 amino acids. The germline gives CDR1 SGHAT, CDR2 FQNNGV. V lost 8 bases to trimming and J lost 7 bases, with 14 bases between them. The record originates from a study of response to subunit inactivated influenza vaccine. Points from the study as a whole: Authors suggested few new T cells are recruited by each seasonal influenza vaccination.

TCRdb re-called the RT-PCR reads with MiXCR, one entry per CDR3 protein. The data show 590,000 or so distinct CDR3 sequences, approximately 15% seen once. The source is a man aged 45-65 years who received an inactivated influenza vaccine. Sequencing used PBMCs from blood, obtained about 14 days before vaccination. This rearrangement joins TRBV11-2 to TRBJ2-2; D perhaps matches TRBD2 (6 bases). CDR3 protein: CASGGRQGGELFF. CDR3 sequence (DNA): TGTGCCAGCGGGGGGAGGCAAGGCGGGGAGCTGTTTTTT.